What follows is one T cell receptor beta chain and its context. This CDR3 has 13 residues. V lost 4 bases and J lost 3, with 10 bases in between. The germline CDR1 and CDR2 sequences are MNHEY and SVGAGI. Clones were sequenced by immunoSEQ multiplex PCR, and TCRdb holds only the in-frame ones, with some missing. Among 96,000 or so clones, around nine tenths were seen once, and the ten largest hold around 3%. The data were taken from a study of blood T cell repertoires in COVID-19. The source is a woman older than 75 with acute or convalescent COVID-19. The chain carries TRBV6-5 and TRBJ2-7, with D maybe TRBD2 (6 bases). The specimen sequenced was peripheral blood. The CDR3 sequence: CASSSGLLYEQYF. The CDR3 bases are TGTGCCAGCAGTTCGGGACTTCTCTACGAGCAGTACTTC.